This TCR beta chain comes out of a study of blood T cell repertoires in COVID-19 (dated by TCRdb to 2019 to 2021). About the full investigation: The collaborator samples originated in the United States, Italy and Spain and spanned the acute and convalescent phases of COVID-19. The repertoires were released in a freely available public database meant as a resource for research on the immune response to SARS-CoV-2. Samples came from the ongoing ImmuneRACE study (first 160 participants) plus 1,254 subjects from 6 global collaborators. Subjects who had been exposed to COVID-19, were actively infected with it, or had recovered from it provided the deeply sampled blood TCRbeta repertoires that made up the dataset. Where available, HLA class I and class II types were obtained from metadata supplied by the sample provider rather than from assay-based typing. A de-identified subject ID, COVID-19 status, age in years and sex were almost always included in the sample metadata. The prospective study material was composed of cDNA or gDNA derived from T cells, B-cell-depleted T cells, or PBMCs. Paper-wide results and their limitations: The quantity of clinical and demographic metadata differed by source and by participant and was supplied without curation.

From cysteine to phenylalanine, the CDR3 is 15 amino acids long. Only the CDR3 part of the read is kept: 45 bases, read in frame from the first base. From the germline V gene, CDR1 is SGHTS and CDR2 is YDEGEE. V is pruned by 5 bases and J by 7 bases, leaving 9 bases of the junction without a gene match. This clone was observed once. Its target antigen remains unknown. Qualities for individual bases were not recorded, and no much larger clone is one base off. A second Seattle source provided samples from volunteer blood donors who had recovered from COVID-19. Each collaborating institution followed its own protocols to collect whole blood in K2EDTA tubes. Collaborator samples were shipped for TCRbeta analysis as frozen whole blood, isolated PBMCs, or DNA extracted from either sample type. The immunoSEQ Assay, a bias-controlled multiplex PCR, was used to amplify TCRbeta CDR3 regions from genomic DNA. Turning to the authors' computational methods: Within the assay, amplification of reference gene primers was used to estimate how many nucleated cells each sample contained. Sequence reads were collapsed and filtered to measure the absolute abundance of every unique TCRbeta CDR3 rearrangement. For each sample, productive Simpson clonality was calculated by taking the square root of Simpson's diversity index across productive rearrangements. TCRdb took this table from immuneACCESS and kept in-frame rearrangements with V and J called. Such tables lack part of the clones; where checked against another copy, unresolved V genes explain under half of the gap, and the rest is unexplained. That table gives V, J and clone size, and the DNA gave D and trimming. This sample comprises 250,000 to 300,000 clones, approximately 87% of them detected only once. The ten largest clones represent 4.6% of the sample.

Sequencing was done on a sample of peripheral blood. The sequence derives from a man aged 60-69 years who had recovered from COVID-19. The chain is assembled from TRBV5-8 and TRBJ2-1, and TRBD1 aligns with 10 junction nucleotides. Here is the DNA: TGTGCCAGCAGAGGCCCGGGACAGGGGACGAATGAGCAGTTCTTC. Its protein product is CASRGPGQGTNEQFF.